Shown below are 27 T cell receptor beta chains from a single sample sequenced in a study of cytomegalovirus exposure and HLA in healthy donors. PCR was performed using 60 Vbeta and 13 Jbeta primers. Clones were read by immunoSEQ multiplex PCR, and TCRdb kept only the in-frame ones, dropping some. Of 200,000 or so clones listed, 65% to 85% are singletons. The sample was PBMCs. The receptor set was obtained from a boy younger than 10 in good health and CMV-seronegative.

The table lists this clone with a count of one. The V gene is TRBV7-9, the J gene TRBJ1-3; 7 bases are shared with TRBD1. Germline loops: CDR1 SEHNR, CDR2 FQNEAQ (reference sequence). The CDR3 totals 14 residues. V lost 2 bases, J lost 7 bases, and 5 bases stayed unmatched. The CDR3 here is CASSLPQQGNTIYF. The CDR3 nucleotides read TGTGCCAGCAGCTTACCCCAACAGGGGAACACCATATATTTT.

The chain links TRBV7-2 to TRBJ2-7, with D tentatively TRBD1 (7 bases). Per germline, CDR1 SGHTA and CDR2 FQGNSA. Trimming removed 5 bases from V and 3 bases from J, with 20 bases in between. The CDR3 consists of 16 residues. The CDR3 loop reads CASSPFSGQGGYEQYF. The CDR3 nucleotides are TGTGCCAGCAGCCCATTCTCTGGGCAGGGGGGCTACGAGCAGTACTTC.

V and J are TRBV19 and TRBJ1-1, with D uncertain. Trimming shortened V by 5 bases and J by 1 base, and 8 bases separated the two germline ends. The CDR3 length is 13 residues. Germline V gene sequence: CDR1 LNHDA, CDR2 SQIVND (reference sequence). Here the CDR3 DNA reads TGTGCCAGTAGTGACTCGGGGAACACTGAAGCTTTCTTT. This sequence encodes CASSDSGNTEAFF. Complete variable domain (other parts from reference TRBV19 and TRBJ1-1): DGGITQSPKYLFRKEGQNVTLSCEQNLNHDAMYWYRQDPGQGLRLIYYSQIVNDFQKGDIAEGYSVSREKKESFPLTVTSAQKNPTAFYLCASSDSGNTEAFFGQGTRLTVV.

The chain employs TRBV6-1 and TRBJ1-4; D uncertain. The CDR3 extends over 13 amino acids. Germline V gives CDR1 MNHNS, CDR2 SASEGT. V lost 7 bases, J lost 8 bases, and 14 bases lay in between. CDR3 DNA sequence: TGTGCCAGCACCCCTAGAGTGTCCGAAAAACTGTTTTTT. This codes for CASTPRVSEKLFF.

V and J are TRBV6-5 and TRBJ2-7; 7 bases map to TRBD1. Looked up from germline, CDR1 is MNHEY and CDR2 is SVGAGI. The V and J ends lost 4 bases and 7 bases, in that order; junction bases with no gene match: 13. The length of the CDR3 is 15 residues. CDR3 sequence reads: CASSWGTVTSAEQYF. In nucleotides, the CDR3 is TGTGCCAGCAGTTGGGGGACAGTGACATCCGCGGAGCAGTACTTC.

The chain couples TRBV7-3 to TRBJ2-3; 11 bases are shared with TRBD2. Germline CDR1 SGHTA, CDR2 FQGTGA. V lost 5 bases, J lost 0 bases, and 10 bases stayed unmatched. This CDR3 comprises 18 residues. This CDR3 reads CASSPIAGGPRSTDTQYF. In nucleotides, the CDR3 is TGTGCCAGCAGCCCAATAGCGGGGGGGCCAAGAAGCACAGATACGCAGTATTTT.

This chain links TRBV11-2 with TRBJ1-1, with D tentatively TRBD1 (5 bases). Trimming removed 3 bases at V and 1 base at J, with 12 bases between. This CDR3 is built from 15 residues. The germline gives CDR1 SGHAT, CDR2 FQNNGV. This CDR3 is CASSLLQGPNTEAFF. Written as DNA, the CDR3 is TGTGCCAGCAGCTTGCTCCAGGGCCCGAACACTGAAGCTTTCTTT.

This chain links TRBV4-3 with TRBJ2-7; D remains unclear. The germline gives CDR1 LGHNA, CDR2 YSLEER. The CDR3 is 17 residues long. Trimming cost V 0 bases and J 2 bases, with 17 bases left between them. The CDR3 bases are TGCGCCAGCAGCCAAGATCTGAGTCCTTACGCCGCCTACGAGCAGTACTTC. It encodes CASSQDLSPYAAYEQYF.

The genes are TRBV7-2 and TRBJ2-3, with 7 bases matching TRBD2. CDR1 is SGHTA, CDR2 FQGNSA, per germline. J was trimmed by 9 bases and V by 5 bases; bases with no gene match: 5. The length of the CDR3 is 12 residues. The CDR3 sequence: CASSLRDYTQYF. The DNA of the CDR3 is TGTGCCAGCAGCCTACGGGACTACACGCAGTATTTT.

The chain couples TRBV15 to TRBJ2-1; weak D call: TRBD1 (5 bases). The CDR3 runs 13 residues. Germline CDR1 and CDR2: LNHNV and YYDKDF (reference sequence). V was trimmed by 0 bases and J by 5 bases, leaving 5 bases between them. In nucleotides, the CDR3 is TGTGCCACCAGCAGAGAACAGGACAATGAGCAGTTCTTC. Its protein product is CATSREQDNEQFF.

The chain is built from TRBV11-2 and TRBJ2-3, with D possibly matching TRBD2 (5 bases). Trimming cost V 7 bases and J 0 bases, with 11 bases left between them. The CDR3 is 14 residues long. The germline V gene encodes CDR1 SGHAT and CDR2 FQNNGV. The chain's CDR3 is CASKRGLSTDTQYF. CDR3 nucleotide sequence: TGTGCCAGCAAACGGGGTCTAAGCACAGATACGCAGTATTTT.

The chain joins TRBV7-8 to TRBJ2-2, with D possibly TRBD1 on 5 matching bases. The germline V and J ends were trimmed by 7 bases and 0 bases, with 9 bases remaining between them. Germline CDR1 and CDR2: SGHVS and FQNEAQ. The CDR3 covers 14 residues. CDR3 loop: CASTWGANTGELFF. Written as DNA, the CDR3 is TGTGCCAGCACCTGGGGCGCGAACACCGGGGAGCTGTTTTTT.

This clone appeared once. J is TRBJ2-2 and V is TRBV9; 12 bases match TRBD2. This CDR3 has 16 amino acids. The V and J ends lost 1 base and 4 bases, in that order; junction bases with no gene match: 2. Germline CDR1 is SGDLS and CDR2 is YYNGEE. CDR3 bases: TGTGCCAGCAGCGTATCTAGCGGGGGGGCCACCGGGGAGCTGTTTTTT. Its protein product is CASSVSSGGATGELFF.

The V call is TRBV9, the J call TRBJ1-2, with TRBD1 matching 10 bases. Germline V gene sequence: CDR1 SGDLS, CDR2 YYNGEE. The CDR3 has 17 residues. V gave up 0 bases and J gave up 6 bases; unmatched junction bases: 11. This CDR3 is CASSVDHTPTGGDGYTF. CDR3 DNA sequence: TGTGCCAGCAGCGTAGACCACACCCCGACAGGGGGCGATGGCTACACCTTC. Drawing the rest from reference TRBV9 and TRBJ1-2, the complete variable domain is DSGVTQTPKHLITATGQRVTLRCSPRSGDLSVYWYQQSLDQGLQFLIQYYNGEERAKGNILERFSAQQFPDLHSELNLSSLELGDSALYFCASSVDHTPTGGDGYTFGSGTRLTVV.

The rearrangement uses TRBV19 and TRBJ2-4; TRBD1 matches 9 bases. After removal of 4 bases from V and 11 bases from J, the junction contained 9 bases not matched to a gene. The CDR3 extends over 14 amino acids. The V gene's germline CDR1 is LNHDA and CDR2 SQIVND (reference sequence). The CDR3 nucleotides are TGTGCCAGTAGTACCCAACAGGGGGCCAAGCTTCAGTACTTC. It yields the protein CASSTQQGAKLQYF.

The V and J genes are TRBV6-1 and TRBJ2-5; possible D gene TRBD1, 5 bases. CDR3 length equals 14 residues. Trimming took 7 bases from V and 2 from J, leaving 14 bases between them. Germline CDR1 is MNHNS and CDR2 is SASEGT. CDR3 sequence reads: CASNSGLGQETQYF. DNA for the CDR3: TGTGCCAGCAATTCAGGGTTGGGGCAAGAGACCCAGTACTTC.

The gene calls are TRBV5-5 and TRBJ1-1; D remains ambiguous. Per the germline V gene, CDR1 is SGHKS and CDR2 is YYEKEE (reference sequence). The V and J ends lost 4 bases and 1 base respectively, with 14 bases between them. This CDR3 contains 15 residues. This CDR3 is CASSRVLRENTEAFF. CDR3 nucleotides: TGTGCCAGCAGCCGCGTTCTCCGGGAGAACACTGAAGCTTTCTTT.

The rearrangement links TRBV5-5 to TRBJ2-3; D not certain. The CDR3 extends over 15 amino acids. V lost 3 bases and J lost 1, with 12 bases in between. The V gene's germline CDR1 is SGHKS and CDR2 YYEKEE (reference sequence). CDR3 loop: CASSWSQPRTDTQYF. The DNA for the CDR3 is TGTGCCAGCAGCTGGTCACAACCCCGCACAGATACGCAGTATTTT. Based on the CDR3 plus reference TRBV5-5 and TRBJ2-3, the full variable domain is DAGVTQSPTHLIKTRGQQVTLRCSPISGHKSVSWYQQVLGQGPQFIFQYYEKEERGRGNFPDRFSARQFPNYSSELNVNALLLGDSALYLCASSWSQPRTDTQYFGPGTRLTVL.

Concerning this clone itself: This specimen includes other DNA sequences encoding the same CDR3. The J gene is TRBJ2-3, the V gene TRBV27; D is perhaps TRBD2 (5 bases). Germline V CDR1 and CDR2: MNHEY, SMNVEV (reference sequence). The CDR3 loop spans 11 amino acids. The V end lost 5 bases, the J end lost 6 bases, and 6 bases lay between the germline ends. CDR3 nucleotides: TGTGCCAGCAGTCCGGGGGATACGCAGTATTTT. This sequence encodes CASSPGDTQYF.

This clone was counted between two and nine times. The chain has TRBV7-3 and TRBJ1-2; 9 bases align to TRBD1. The CDR3 covers 15 residues. CDR1 and CDR2 (germline): SGHTA, FQGTGA. V was pared by 2 bases and J by 5 bases, with 6 bases of the junction left unmatched. In DNA form, the CDR3 reads TGTGCCAGCAGCTTAGGGACAGGGATTGGTTATGGCTACACCTTC. It specifies CASSLGTGIGYGYTF.

This rearrangement joins TRBV7-9 to TRBJ2-5; 8 bases map to TRBD2. The CDR3 totals 15 residues. Losses at the gene ends were 2 bases for V and 5 bases for J; bases not matched to a gene: 7. Germline assignment: CDR1 SEHNR and CDR2 FQNEAQ (reference sequence). The CDR3 region is CASSLLPGGPETQYF. The CDR3 nucleotides read TGTGCCAGCAGCTTACTCCCGGGGGGGCCGGAGACCCAGTACTTC.

This sequence joins TRBV29-1 and TRBJ1-2; tentatively, D is TRBD1 (5 bases). Trimming removed 2 bases from V and 5 bases from J, with 12 bases in between. The CDR3 covers 13 residues. Per germline, CDR1 SQVTM and CDR2 ANQGSEA. DNA for the CDR3: TGCAGCGTTGAATCAGGGCACCCTTATGGCTACACCTTC. Amino acid sequence: CSVESGHPYGYTF.

The chain joins TRBV5-1 to TRBJ1-1; TRBD1 might be the D (6 bases). Germline lookup yields CDR1 SGHRS and CDR2 YFSETQ. The CDR3 has 15 amino acids. The V end was cut by 6 bases, the J end by 5 bases, with 20 bases between. The DNA for the CDR3 is TGCGCCAGCACCAGGGACAATCCCCCGAGGACTGAAGCTTTCTTT. Translating it yields CASTRDNPPRTEAFF.

J is TRBJ2-7 and V is TRBV6-1, with 7 nucleotides matching TRBD1. V dropped 6 bases and J dropped 2; count of bases not matched to a gene: 7. From germline, CDR1 is MNHNS and CDR2 SASEGT. This CDR3 has 14 amino acids. In nucleotides, the CDR3 is TGTGCCAGCAGGATAAGACAGGGCCCCTACGAGCAGTACTTC. Protein product: CASRIRQGPYEQYF.

This sequence joins TRBV4-2 and TRBJ1-5; no clear D. Germline V gives CDR1 LGHNA, CDR2 YNFKEQ. The CDR3 runs to 16 residues. V was clipped by 0 bases and J by 5 bases, with 14 bases between them. Here the CDR3 DNA reads TGTGCCAGCAGCCAAGACGGGCACCTCGGGGATCAGCCCCAGCATTTT. Translated: CASSQDGHLGDQPQHF.

The chain combines TRBV7-2 with TRBJ2-3; tentative D call: TRBD2 (6 bases). The CDR3 runs to 12 residues. V was trimmed by 3 bases and J by 10 bases, leaving 11 bases between them. Germline V lookup: CDR1 SGHTA, CDR2 FQGNSA. CDR3 protein: CASSFSGYPQYF. CDR3 in DNA: TGTGCCAGCAGCTTCAGCGGGTACCCGCAGTATTTT.

V usage is TRBV4-3 and J usage is TRBJ2-5; 7 bases align to TRBD1. The junction had 7 bases not matched to a gene; V was cut back by 0 bases and J by 0 bases. The CDR3 has 17 residues. The germline CDR1 and CDR2 sequences are LGHNA and YSLEER. The CDR3 bases are TGCGCCAGCAGCCAAGATGAAGAGGGGGCGGACCAAGAGACCCAGTACTTC. It is translated as CASSQDEEGADQETQYF.